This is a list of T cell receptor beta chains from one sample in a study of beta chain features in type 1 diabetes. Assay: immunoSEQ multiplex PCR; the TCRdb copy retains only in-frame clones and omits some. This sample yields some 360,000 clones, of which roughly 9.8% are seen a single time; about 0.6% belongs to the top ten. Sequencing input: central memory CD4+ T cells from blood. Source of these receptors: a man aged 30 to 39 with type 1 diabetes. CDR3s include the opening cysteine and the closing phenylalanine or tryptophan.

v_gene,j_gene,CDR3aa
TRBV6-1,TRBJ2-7,CASSEYGTSGKVTYEQYF
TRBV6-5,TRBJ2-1,CASRGGSYNEQFF
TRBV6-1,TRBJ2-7,CASSVQAGGAYEQYF
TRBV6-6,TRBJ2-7,CASRERGYEQYF
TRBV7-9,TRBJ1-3,CASSLGQRNTIYF
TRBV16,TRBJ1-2,CASSQGTGDYGYTF
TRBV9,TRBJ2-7,CASSPGDRAYEQYF
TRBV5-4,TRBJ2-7,CASSYETGQSYEQYF
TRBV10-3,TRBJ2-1,CAIRAMLQDNEQFF
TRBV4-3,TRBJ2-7,CASSQEGGAFYEQYF
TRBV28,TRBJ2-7,CASSNPGPGRREQYF
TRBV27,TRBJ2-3,CASKFGSSTDTQYF
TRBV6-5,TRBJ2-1,CASRLSQGNEQFF
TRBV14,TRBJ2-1,CASSQSPNEQFF
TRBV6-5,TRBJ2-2,CASSPGTGNTGELFF
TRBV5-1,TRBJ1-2,CASSLEQGYGYTF
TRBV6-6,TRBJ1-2,CAIGGLNYGYTF
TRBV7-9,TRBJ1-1,CASSRRDRNTEAFF
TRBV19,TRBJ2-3,CASSGGGMATDTQYF
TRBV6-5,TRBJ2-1,CAISPGTSENEQFF
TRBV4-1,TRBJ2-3,CASSQVWGLVGTQYF
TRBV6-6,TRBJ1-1,CASSYSKVVGTEAFF
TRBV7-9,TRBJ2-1,CATGATGLSEQFF
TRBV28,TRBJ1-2,CASRRVEGYTF
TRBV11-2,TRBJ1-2,CASSPSPYGYTF
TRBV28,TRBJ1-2,CASIAGALTYGYTF
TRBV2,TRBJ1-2,CASIQTQSYGYTF
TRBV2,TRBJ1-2,CASSETGDGGYTF
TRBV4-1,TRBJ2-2,CASSQGQGRTGELFF
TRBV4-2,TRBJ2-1,CASSQDRGLAANNEQFF
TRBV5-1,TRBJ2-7,CASSREGSPYEQYF
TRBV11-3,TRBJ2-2,CASSFGQLNTGELFF
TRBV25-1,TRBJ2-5,CASSESGRIGYTQYF
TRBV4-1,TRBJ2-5,CASSQPFQETQYF
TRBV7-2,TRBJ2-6,CASSFQFRANVLTF
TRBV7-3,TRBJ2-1,CASSLTTDEQFF
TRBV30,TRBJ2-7,CAWSSPGLALYEQYF
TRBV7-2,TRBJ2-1,CASSAGVHEQFF
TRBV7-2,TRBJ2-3,CASSLLEADTQYF
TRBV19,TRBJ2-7,CASSPNEGRQQYF
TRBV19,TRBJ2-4,CASSKGQGAGNIQYF
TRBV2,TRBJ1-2,CASIKDRVGNGYTF
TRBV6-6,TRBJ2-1,CASSRRTGPGNEQFF
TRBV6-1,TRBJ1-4,CASSEVQSNEKLFF
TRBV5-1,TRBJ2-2,CASSLGLAVIRAGELFF
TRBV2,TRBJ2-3,CASSPSGSDTQYF
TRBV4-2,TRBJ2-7,CASSPGLAAYEQYF
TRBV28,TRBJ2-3,CASGVGGGFSTDTQYF
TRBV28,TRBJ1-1,CASSLRVGGEAFF
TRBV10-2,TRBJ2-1,CASSELGSYNEQFF
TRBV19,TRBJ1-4,CASSIPEGEKLFF
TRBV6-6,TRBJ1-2,CASSFRQGYGYTF
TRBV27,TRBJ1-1,CASSPGFMNTEAFF
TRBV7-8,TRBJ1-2,CASSSRTGIDGYTF
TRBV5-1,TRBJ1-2,CASSPPVRSPEGGYTF
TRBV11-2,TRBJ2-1,CASSPPGLGSYNEQFF
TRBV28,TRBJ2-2,CASRPSDTGELFF
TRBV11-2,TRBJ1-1,CASRADWDKNTEAFF
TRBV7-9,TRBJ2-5,CASSPGTPSSKYF